Following are 8 T cell receptor beta chains from one sample sequenced in a study of CD8 T cells in ankylosing spondylitis. TCRdb passed the 5' RACE reads through MiXCR, listing each CDR3 protein once. Of 300,000 to 400,000 distinct CDR3 sequences detected, 20% to 25% appear once; the ten largest clones hold around 14%. Sequenced sample: blood, either unsorted or a sorted T cell fraction (not recorded which). Receptors originate from a male donor with ankylosing spondylitis or in good health (not recorded which).

This chain's CDR3 is CASSVDPKTDTQYF. In DNA, the CDR3 is TGTGCCAGCAGCGTAGATCCCAAAACAGATACGCAGTATTTT. The chain uses TRBV9 and TRBJ2-3; no definite D call. Looked up from germline, CDR1 is SGDLS and CDR2 is YYNGEE. V was shortened by 0 bases and J by 3 bases, with 8 bases between the two germline ends. There are 14 residues in the CDR3.

CDR3 in DNA: TGTGCCAGCAGTTGGGACATCCTCTCCTACGAGCAGTACTTC. Its protein product is CASSWDILSYEQYF. This chain joins TRBV27 and TRBJ2-7; possibly TRBD1 for D (6 bases). The CDR3 loop spans 14 amino acids. CDR1 is MNHEY and CDR2 is SMNVEV in the germline V gene (reference sequence). V dropped 4 bases and J dropped 0 bases, with 10 bases sitting between them.

A word on this clonotype: A much bigger clone sits one base away, suggesting this may be a read error. V and J are TRBV5-6 and TRBJ2-3; D not certain. Matching the DNA end better, TRBJ1-5 makes the J call doubtful. The CDR3 length is 12 residues. The germline V gene encodes CDR1 SGHDT and CDR2 YYEEEE. The CDR3 nucleotides are TGTGCCAGCAGCTTGACCACAGATACGCAGCATTTT. Amino acids: CASSLTTDTQHF.

The rearrangement uses TRBV25-1 and TRBJ2-7, with 9 bases lining up with TRBD1. CDR1 and CDR2 from the germline V gene are MGHDK and SYGVNS. The CDR3 totals 17 residues. With 6 bases clipped from V and 5 bases from J, the junction kept 17 bases outside the gene matches. CDR3 sequence reads: CASSPARDRVRRHEQYF. The DNA of the CDR3 is TGTGCCAGCAGCCCCGCTCGGGACAGGGTAAGGAGGCACGAGCAGTACTTC.

V gene TRBV21-1 combines with J gene TRBJ1-6; the table's D call, TRBD1, has no DNA check behind it. TRBV21-1 is assigned pseudogene status. The CDR3 is 16 residues long. Here the CDR3 reads CASLTRESSYNSPLHF. CDR3 DNA: TGTGCCAGCCTGACAAGGGAGAGCTCCTATAATTCACCCCTCCACTTT.

J is TRBJ1-2 and V is TRBV30; 7 bases align to TRBD1. Germline assignment: CDR1 GTSNPN and CDR2 SVGIG (reference sequence). This CDR3 is 13 amino acids long. V gave up 3 bases and J gave up 14 bases; unmatched junction bases: 15. CDR3 bases: TGTGCCTGGAGCCCAGGGACAGCTGATTATGCGACCTTC. Protein: CAWSPGTADYATF.

The chain links TRBV28 to TRBJ2-1; 10 bases map to TRBD2. The CDR3 covers 15 residues. Per the germline V gene, CDR1 is MDHEN and CDR2 is SYDVKM. Losses at the gene ends were 6 bases for V and 7 bases for J; bases not matched to a gene: 9. The DNA of the CDR3 is TGTGCCAGCAGCGAGAGCGGGGGGGTGTGGAATGAGCAGTTCTTC. Translated: CASSESGGVWNEQFF.

Only a few counts were recorded for this clonotype. This chain links TRBV15 with TRBJ1-5; no definite D call. This CDR3 comprises 14 residues. Trimming took off 5 bases at V and 0 bases at J, with 8 bases between the two ends. Germline values: CDR1 LNHNV, CDR2 YYDKDF (reference sequence). The DNA for the CDR3 is TGTGCCACCAGCGCGAAATATAGCAATCAGCCCCAGCATTTT. As protein: CATSAKYSNQPQHF.